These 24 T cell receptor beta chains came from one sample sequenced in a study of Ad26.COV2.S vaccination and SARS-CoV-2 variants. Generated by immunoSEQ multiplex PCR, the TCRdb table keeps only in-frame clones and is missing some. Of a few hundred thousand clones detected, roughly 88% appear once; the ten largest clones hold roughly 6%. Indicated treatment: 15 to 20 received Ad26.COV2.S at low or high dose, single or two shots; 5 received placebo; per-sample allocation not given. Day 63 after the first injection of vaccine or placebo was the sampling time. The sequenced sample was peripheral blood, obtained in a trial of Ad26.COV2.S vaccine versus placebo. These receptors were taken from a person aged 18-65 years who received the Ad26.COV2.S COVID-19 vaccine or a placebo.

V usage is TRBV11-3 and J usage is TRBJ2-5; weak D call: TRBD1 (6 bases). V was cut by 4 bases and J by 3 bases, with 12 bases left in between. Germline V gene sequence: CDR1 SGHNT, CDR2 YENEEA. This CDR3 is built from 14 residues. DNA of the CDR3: TGTGCCAGCAGCTCGAGACAGGCCGAAGAGACCCAGTACTTC. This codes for CASSSRQAEETQYF.

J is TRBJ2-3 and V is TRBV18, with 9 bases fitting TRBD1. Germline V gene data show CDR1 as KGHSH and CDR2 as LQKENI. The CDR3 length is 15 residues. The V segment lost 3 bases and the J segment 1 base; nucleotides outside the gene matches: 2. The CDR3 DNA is TGTGCCAGCTCACCTGGGACAGGGCGCACAGATACGCAGTATTTT. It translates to CASSPGTGRTDTQYF.

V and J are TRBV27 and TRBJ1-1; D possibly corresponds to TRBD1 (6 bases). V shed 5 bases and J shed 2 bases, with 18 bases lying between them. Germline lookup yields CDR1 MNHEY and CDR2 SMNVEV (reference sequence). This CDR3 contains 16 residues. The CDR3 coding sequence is TGTGCCAGCAGTCCACAGGGCGGGGGCGGTAACACTGAAGCTTTCTTT. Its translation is CASSPQGGGGNTEAFF.

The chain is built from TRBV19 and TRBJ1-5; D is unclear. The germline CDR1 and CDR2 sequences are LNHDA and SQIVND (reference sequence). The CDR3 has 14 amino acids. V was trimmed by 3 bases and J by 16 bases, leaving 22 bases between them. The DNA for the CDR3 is TGTGCCAGTAGTATTTCGGCTCCGTCACCGAGCAGACATTTT. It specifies CASSISAPSPSRHF.

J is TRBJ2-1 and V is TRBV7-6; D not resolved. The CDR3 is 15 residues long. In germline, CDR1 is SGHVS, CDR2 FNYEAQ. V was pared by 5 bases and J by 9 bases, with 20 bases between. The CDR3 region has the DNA TGTGCCAGCAGCCCTCGTCGGGTTGGTATAGGTGAGCAGTTCTTC. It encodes CASSPRRVGIGEQFF.

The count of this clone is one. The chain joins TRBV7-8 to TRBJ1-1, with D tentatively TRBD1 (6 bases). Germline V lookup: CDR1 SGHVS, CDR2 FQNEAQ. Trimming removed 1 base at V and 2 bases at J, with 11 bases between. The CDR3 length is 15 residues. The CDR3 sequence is CASSLVGGPNTEAFF. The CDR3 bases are TGTGCCAGCAGCTTAGTAGGGGGGCCAAACACTGAAGCTTTCTTT.

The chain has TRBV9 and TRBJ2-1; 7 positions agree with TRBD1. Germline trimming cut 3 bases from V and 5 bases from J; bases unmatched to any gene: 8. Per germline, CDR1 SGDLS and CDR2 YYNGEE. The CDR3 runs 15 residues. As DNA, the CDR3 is TGTGCCAGCAGCGATACCGGGACAGCAAACAATGAGCAGTTCTTC. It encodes CASSDTGTANNEQFF.

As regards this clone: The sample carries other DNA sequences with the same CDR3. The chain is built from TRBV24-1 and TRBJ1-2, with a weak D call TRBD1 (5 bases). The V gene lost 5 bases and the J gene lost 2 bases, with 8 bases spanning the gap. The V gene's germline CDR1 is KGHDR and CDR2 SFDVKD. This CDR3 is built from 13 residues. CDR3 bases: TGTGCCACCAGTGCGGGGCCCAACTATGGCTACACCTTC. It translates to CATSAGPNYGYTF.

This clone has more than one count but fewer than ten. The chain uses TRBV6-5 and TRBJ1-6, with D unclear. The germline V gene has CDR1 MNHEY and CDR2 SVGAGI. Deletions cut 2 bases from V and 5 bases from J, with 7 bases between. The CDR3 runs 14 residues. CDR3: CASSYPGDNSPLHF. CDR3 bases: TGTGCCAGCAGTTACCCCGGGGATAATTCACCCCTCCACTTT.

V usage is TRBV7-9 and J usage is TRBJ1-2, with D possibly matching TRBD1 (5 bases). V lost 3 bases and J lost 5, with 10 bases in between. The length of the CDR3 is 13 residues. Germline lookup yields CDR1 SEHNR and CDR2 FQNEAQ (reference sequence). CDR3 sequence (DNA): TGTGCCAGCAGCTTCAGGGCAAGTTATGGCTACACCTTC. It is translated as CASSFRASYGYTF. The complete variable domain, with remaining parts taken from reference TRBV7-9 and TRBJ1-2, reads DTGVSQNPRHKITKRGQNVTFRCDPISEHNRLYWYRQTLGQGPEFLTYFQNEAQLEKSRLLSDRFSAERPKGSFSTLEIQRTEQGDSAMYLCASSFRASYGYTFGSGTRLTVV.

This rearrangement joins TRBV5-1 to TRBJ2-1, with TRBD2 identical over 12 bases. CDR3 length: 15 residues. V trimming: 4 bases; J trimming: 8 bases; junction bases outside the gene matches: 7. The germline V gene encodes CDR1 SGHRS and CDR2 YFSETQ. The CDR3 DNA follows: TGCGCCAGCAGCGCAGGACTAGCGGGGCACGATGAGCAGTTCTTC. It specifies CASSAGLAGHDEQFF.

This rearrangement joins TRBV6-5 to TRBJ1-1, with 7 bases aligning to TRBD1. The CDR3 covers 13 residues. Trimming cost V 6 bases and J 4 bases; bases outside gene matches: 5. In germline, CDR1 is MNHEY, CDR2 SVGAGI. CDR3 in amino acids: CASSQGVSTEAFF. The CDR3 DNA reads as TGTGCCAGCAGCCAGGGGGTCTCCACTGAAGCTTTCTTT.

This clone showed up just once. The CDR3 protein is CASSPRQGQYATNEKLFF. For the CDR3, the DNA is TGTGCCAGCTCACCACGACAGGGACAATATGCAACTAATGAAAAACTGTTTTTT. The chain couples TRBV18 to TRBJ1-4, with 7 bases lining up with TRBD1. V lost 1 base, J lost 0 bases, and 8 bases stayed unmatched. The CDR3 extends over 18 amino acids. Per the germline V gene, CDR1 is KGHSH and CDR2 is LQKENI.

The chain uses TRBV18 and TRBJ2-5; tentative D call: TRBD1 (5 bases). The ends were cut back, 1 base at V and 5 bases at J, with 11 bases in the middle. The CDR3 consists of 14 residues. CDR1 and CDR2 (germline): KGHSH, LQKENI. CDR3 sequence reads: CASSPRQPGETQYF. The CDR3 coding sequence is TGTGCCAGCTCACCACGACAGCCCGGGGAGACCCAGTACTTC.

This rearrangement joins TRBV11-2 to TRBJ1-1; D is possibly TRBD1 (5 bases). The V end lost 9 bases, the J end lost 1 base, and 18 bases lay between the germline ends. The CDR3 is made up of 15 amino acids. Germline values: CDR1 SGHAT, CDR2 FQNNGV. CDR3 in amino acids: CASYKTLGANTEAFF. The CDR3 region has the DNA TGTGCCAGTTACAAAACGCTCGGGGCGAACACTGAAGCTTTCTTT.

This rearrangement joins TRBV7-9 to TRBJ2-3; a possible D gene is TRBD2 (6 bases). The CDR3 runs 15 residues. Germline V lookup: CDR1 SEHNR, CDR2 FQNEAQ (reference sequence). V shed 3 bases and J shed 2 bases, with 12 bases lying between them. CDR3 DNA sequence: TGTGCCAGCAGCTTCGGGGGAGATAACACAGATACGCAGTATTTT. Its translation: CASSFGGDNTDTQYF.

The CDR3 DNA follows: TGTGCCAGCAGCTCCTACAGTGCCACCTACGAGCAGTACTTC. It translates to CASSSYSATYEQYF. This chain links TRBV7-2 with TRBJ2-7; no clear D gene. The CDR3 is 14 amino acids. V was pared by 4 bases and J by 2 bases, with 12 bases between. CDR1 and CDR2 (germline): SGHTA, FQGNSA.

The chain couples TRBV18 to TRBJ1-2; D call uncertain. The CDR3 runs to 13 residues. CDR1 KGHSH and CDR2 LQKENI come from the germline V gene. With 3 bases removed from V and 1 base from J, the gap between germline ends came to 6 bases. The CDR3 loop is CASSPSVNYGYTF. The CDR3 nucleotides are TGTGCCAGCTCACCGTCAGTTAACTATGGCTACACCTTC.

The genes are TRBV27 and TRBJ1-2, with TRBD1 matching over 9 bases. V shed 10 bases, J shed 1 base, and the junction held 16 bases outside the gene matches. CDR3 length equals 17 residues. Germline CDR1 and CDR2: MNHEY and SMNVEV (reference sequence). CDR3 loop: CATVGGSTGGSNYGYTF. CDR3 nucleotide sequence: TGTGCCACTGTAGGGGGATCGACAGGGGGGAGTAACTATGGCTACACCTTC.

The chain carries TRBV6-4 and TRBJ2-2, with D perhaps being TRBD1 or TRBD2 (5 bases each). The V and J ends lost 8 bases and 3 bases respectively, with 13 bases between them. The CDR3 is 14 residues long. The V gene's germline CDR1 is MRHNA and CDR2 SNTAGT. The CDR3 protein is CASRRGVDTGELFF. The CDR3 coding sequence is TGTGCCAGCCGGAGAGGGGTTGACACCGGGGAGCTGTTTTTT.

The CDR3 DNA reads as TGTGCCAGCAGCGTAGAGGGCCGCCCTTCGGATGAGCAGTTCTTC. Encoded protein: CASSVEGRPSDEQFF. The chain employs TRBV9 and TRBJ2-1; the D is unclear. V lost 0 bases to trimming and J lost 8 bases, with 15 bases between them. From germline, CDR1 is SGDLS and CDR2 YYNGEE. The CDR3 loop spans 15 amino acids.

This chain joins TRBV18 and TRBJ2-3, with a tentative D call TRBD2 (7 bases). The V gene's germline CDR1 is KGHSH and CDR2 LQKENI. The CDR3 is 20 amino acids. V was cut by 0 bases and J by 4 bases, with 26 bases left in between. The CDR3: CASSPPAGARRRGGADTQYF. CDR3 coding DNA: TGTGCCAGCTCACCACCTGCGGGGGCCCGCCGACGGGGAGGGGCAGATACGCAGTATTTT.

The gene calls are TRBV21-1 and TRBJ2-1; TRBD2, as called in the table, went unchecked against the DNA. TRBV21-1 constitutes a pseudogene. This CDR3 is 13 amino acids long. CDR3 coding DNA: TGTGCCTTCCTCATGAGGGGGGGGCGCGCTGAGTTCTTC. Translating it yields CAFLMRGGRAEFF.

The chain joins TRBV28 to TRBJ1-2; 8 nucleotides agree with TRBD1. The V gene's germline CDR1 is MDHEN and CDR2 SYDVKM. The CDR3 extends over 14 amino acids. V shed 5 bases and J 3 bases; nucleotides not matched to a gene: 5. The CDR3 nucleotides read TGTGCCAGCAGTGGACAGGGCCCCGACTATGGCTACACCTTC. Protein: CASSGQGPDYGYTF.